This T cell receptor beta chain was captured by sequencing in a study of vaccination and CD4 T cells after COVID-19. A remark on this clonotype: Antigen: not known.

The treatment is: approximately nine-day PBMC culture with coronavirus spike peptide pools or control peptides (ViraFEST assay). General study findings and limits: Of the reactive clones in convalescent patients, a median approximately 89% showed up only post-vaccination.

Once obtained from cultured CD4+ T cells, the DNA was sequenced using the Oncomine TCR Beta short-read assay. TCRdb recomputed calls from the PCR reads with MiXCR, one row per CDR3 protein. The sample consists of 11,000 to 15,000 distinct CDR3 sequences, 52% of them appearing once. Trimming took off 1 base at V and 2 bases at J, with 10 bases between the two ends. The CDR3 runs to 15 residues. The germline V gene has CDR1 SSHAT and CDR2 FNYEAQ (reference sequence). The material sequenced was CD4+ T cells from blood, cultured in vitro. The genes are TRBV7-7 and TRBJ2-3, with no clear D. This TCR came from a human donor who had recovered from COVID-19. The CDR3 DNA sequence: TGTGCCAGCAGCTTAGGAGGATTGCTCACAGATACGCAGTATTTT. Encoded protein: CASSLGGLLTDTQYF.